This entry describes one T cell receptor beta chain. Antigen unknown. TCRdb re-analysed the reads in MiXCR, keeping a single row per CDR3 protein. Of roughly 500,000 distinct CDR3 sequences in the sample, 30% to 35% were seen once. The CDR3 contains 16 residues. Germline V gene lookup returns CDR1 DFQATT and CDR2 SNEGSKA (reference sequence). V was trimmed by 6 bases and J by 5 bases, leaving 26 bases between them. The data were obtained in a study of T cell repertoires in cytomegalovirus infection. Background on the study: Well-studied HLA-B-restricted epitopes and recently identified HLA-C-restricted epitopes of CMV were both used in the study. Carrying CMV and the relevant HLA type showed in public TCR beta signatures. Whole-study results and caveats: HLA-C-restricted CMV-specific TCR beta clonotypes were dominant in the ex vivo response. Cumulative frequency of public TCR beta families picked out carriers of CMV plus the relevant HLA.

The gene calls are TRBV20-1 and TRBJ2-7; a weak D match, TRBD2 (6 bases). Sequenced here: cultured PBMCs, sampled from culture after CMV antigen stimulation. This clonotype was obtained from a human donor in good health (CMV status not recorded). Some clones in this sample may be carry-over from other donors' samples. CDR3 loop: CSAPLGGKPIGNEQYF. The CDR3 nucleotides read TGCAGTGCCCCGTTGGGCGGGAAACCCATCGGAAACGAGCAGTACTTC.